This entry lists 6 T cell receptor beta chains sequenced from one sample in a study of blood T cell repertoires in COVID-19. TCRdb keeps only in-frame clones here, not all; method: immunoSEQ multiplex PCR. The data contain 300,000 to 450,000 clones, more than 70% of them seen just once; the ten biggest clones take up 2.3%. Material: peripheral blood. These receptors originate from a woman aged 60-75 years with COVID-19, enrolled during active disease.

The V and J genes are TRBV7-2 and TRBJ2-5, with D perhaps matching TRBD2 (5 bases). Germline-derived CDR1 and CDR2 are SGHTA and FQGNSA. The CDR3 runs to 14 residues. V was pared by 1 base and J by 5 bases, with 11 bases between. The CDR3 DNA reads TGTGCCAGCAGCTTAGGGCCTAGCAGCGAGACCCAGTACTTC. Its translation is CASSLGPSSETQYF.

The V gene is TRBV27, the J gene TRBJ2-3; TRBD2 matches 12 bases. The CDR3 covers 16 residues. Looked up from germline, CDR1 is MNHEY and CDR2 is SMNVEV (reference sequence). With V trimmed by 10 bases and J by 6 bases, 14 bases remained unmatched. The CDR3 nucleotides read TGTGCCACTCTTCCCCTAGCGGGGGGGAAAAGGGATACGCAGTATTTT. Amino acids: CATLPLAGGKRDTQYF.

Regarding this clone: Distinct nucleotide sequences in the sample also encode this CDR3. The chain combines TRBV5-1 with TRBJ2-3; D is ambiguous. V lost 7 bases to trimming and J lost 5 bases, with 11 bases between them. The germline gives CDR1 SGHRS, CDR2 YFSETQ. The CDR3 runs 12 residues. The CDR3 sequence is CASSLPGDTQYF. The CDR3 nucleotides read TGCGCCAGCTCCCTACCCGGAGATACGCAGTATTTT. Filled out from reference TRBV5-1 and TRBJ2-3, the complete variable domain reads KAGVTQTPRYLIKTRGQQVTLSCSPISGHRSVSWYQQTPGQGLQFLFEYFSETQRNKGNFPGRFSGRQFSNSRSEMNVSTLELGDSALYLCASSLPGDTQYFGPGTRLTVL.

The rearrangement uses TRBV5-1 and TRBJ1-2; 7 nucleotides match TRBD1. V shed 3 bases and J 1 base; nucleotides not matched to a gene: 18. The CDR3 is 19 residues long. Germline V gene data show CDR1 as SGHRS and CDR2 as YFSETQ. The CDR3 spells CASSSYSLLRGLHNYGYTF. The CDR3 bases are TGCGCCAGCAGCTCGTACAGCCTTCTTAGGGGGCTACATAACTATGGCTACACCTTC.

V and J are TRBV6-1 and TRBJ2-7; 7 bases are a match to TRBD2. The V and J ends lost 2 bases and 7 bases, in that order; junction bases with no gene match: 8. The CDR3 has 14 amino acids. Germline lookup yields CDR1 MNHNS and CDR2 SASEGT. The CDR3 nucleotides are TGTGCCAGCAGTGAACCCGGGGGGAGCTGGGAGCAGTACTTC. Its translation is CASSEPGGSWEQYF.

The rearrangement links TRBV3-1 (or the pseudogene TRBV3-2) to TRBJ2-2; D not resolved. Per the germline V gene, CDR1 is LGHDT and CDR2 is YNNKEL (reference sequence). V was clipped by 3 bases and J by 4 bases, with 6 bases between them. The CDR3 loop spans 13 amino acids. Written as DNA, the CDR3 is TGTGCCAGCAGCCAGGAGACCACCGGGGAGCTGTTTTTT. It is translated as CASSQETTGELFF.